This TCR beta chain is drawn from a study of T-cell memory formation after mild COVID-19. This clonotype was recorded many times. The CDR3 spans 15 residues. V shed 0 bases and J shed 12 bases, with 15 bases lying between them. Germline V CDR1 and CDR2: SEHNR, FQNEAQ (reference sequence). A single record per CDR3 protein comes from TCRdb applying MiXCR to the 5' RACE reads. The table includes roughly 600,000 distinct CDR3 sequences, about a sixth detected once. This clonotype originated in an adult woman who had mild COVID-19 (a few samples of this study predate the infection). Cell type and time point are not known. The sample was PBMCs or a T cell subset sorted from them (not recorded which). V and J are TRBV7-9 and TRBJ1-6; D unclear. The CDR3 sequence is CASSLATEGGGPLHF. CDR3 coding DNA: TGTGCCAGCAGCTTAGCAACCGAGGGCGGTGGACCCCTCCACTTT.